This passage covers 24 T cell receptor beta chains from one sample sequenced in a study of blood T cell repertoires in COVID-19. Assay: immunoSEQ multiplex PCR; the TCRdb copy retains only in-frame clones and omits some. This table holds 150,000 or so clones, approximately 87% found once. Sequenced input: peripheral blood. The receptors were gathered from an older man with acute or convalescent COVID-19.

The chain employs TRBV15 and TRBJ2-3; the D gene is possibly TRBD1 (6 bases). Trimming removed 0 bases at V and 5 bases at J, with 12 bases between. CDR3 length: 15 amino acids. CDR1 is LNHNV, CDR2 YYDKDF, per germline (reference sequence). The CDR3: CATSREGGVGDTQYF. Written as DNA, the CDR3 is TGTGCCACCAGCAGAGAAGGGGGAGTCGGAGATACGCAGTATTTT.

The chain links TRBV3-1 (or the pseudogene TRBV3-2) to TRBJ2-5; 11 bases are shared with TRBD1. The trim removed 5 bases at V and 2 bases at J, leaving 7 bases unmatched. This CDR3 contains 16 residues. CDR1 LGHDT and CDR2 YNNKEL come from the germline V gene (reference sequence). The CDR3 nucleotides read TGTGCCAGCAGCTCCCGCCGGGACAGGGGGCAAGAGACCCAGTACTTC. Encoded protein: CASSSRRDRGQETQYF.

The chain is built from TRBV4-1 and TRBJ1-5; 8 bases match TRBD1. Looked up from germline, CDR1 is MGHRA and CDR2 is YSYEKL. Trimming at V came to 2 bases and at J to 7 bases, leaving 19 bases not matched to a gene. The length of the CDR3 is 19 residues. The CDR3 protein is CASSQQDQVSTGAWQPQHF. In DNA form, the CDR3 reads TGCGCCAGCAGCCAACAAGATCAGGTATCGACAGGGGCATGGCAGCCCCAGCATTTT.

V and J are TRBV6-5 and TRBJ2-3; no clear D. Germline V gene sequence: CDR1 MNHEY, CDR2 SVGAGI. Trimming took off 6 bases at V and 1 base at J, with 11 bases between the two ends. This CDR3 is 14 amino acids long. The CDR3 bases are TGTGCCAGCAGACTAACTCTGGGCACAGATACGCAGTATTTT. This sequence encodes CASRLTLGTDTQYF.

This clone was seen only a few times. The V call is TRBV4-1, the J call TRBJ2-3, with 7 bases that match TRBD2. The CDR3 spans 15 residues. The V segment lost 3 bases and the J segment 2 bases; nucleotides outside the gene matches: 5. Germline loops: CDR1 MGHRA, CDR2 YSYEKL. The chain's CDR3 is CASSQGSGITDTQYF. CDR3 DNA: TGCGCCAGCAGCCAGGGAAGCGGGATCACAGATACGCAGTATTTT.

CDR3 in DNA: TGTGCCAGCAGGAGACAGGGGCCCCTCCACTTT. It encodes CASRRQGPLHF. The chain links TRBV2 to TRBJ1-6, with 8 bases that match TRBD1. Trimming at V came to 6 bases and at J to 13 bases, leaving 2 bases not matched to a gene. Germline CDR1 SNHLY, CDR2 FYNNEI. CDR3 length: 11 amino acids. The full variable domain, its missing parts supplied by reference TRBV2 and TRBJ1-6, is EPEVTQTPSHQVTQMGQEVILRCVPISNHLYFYWYRQILGQKVEFLVSFYNNEISEKSEIFDDQFSVERPDGSNFTLKIRSTKLEDSAMYFCASRRQGPLHFGNGTRLTVT.

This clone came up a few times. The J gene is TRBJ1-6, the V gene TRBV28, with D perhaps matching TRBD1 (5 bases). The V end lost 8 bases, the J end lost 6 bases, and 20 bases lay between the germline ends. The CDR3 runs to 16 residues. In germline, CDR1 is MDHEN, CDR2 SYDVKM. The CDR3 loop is CASGALGTDFNSPLHF. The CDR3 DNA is TGTGCCAGCGGTGCCCTCGGGACTGATTTTAATTCACCCCTCCACTTT.

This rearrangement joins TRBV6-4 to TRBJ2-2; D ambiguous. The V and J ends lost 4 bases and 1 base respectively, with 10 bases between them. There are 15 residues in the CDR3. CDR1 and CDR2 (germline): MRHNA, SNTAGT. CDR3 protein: CASSASSQNTGELFF. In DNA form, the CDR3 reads TGTGCCAGCAGTGCATCTAGTCAGAACACCGGGGAGCTGTTTTTT.

The CDR3 is CASSPQGLQETQYF. For the CDR3, the DNA is TGTGCCAGCAGCCCCCAGGGGCTACAAGAGACCCAGTACTTC. This chain joins TRBV3-1 (or the pseudogene TRBV3-2) and TRBJ2-5; TRBD1 might be the D (6 bases). The CDR3 extends over 14 amino acids. The germline V gene encodes CDR1 LGHDT and CDR2 YNNKEL (reference sequence). With 4 bases removed from V and 2 bases from J, the gap between germline ends came to 11 bases.

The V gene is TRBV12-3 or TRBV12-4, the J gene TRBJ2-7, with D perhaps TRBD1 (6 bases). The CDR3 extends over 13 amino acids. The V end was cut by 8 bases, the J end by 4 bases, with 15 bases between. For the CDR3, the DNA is TGTGCCAGCGGTTGGACAGCTATTTACGAGCAGTACTTC. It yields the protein CASGWTAIYEQYF.

The CDR3 region is CATSERGGLDTQYF. The CDR3 DNA follows: TGTGCCACCAGTGAGCGTGGGGGACTCGATACGCAGTATTTT. V and J are TRBV24-1 and TRBJ2-3; tentative D call: TRBD2 (6 bases). CDR3 length equals 14 residues. Trimming took 4 bases from V and 6 from J, leaving 13 bases between them. From germline, CDR1 is KGHDR and CDR2 SFDVKD.

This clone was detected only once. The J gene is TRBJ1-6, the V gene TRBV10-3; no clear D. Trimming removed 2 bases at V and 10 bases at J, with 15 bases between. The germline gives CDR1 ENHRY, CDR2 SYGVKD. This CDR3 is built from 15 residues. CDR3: CAISERPGSGSPLHF. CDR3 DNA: TGTGCCATCAGTGAGAGACCTGGTAGCGGATCACCCCTCCACTTT.

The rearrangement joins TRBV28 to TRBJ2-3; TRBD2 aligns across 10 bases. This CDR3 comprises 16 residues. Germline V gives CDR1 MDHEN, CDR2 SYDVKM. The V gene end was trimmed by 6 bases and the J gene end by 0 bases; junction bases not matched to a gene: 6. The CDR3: CASSLAGLASTDTQYF. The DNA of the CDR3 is TGTGCCAGCAGCCTTGCGGGACTAGCGAGCACAGATACGCAGTATTTT.

The CDR3 region has the DNA TGTGCCAGCAGTCAACCAGACAGGGACTATGGCTACACCTTC. Its protein product is CASSQPDRDYGYTF. The chain uses TRBV6-6 and TRBJ1-2, with 7 bases aligning to TRBD1. Germline loops: CDR1 MNHNY, CDR2 SVGAGI (reference sequence). The CDR3 is made up of 14 amino acids. V was pared by 5 bases and J by 3 bases, with 6 bases of the junction left unmatched.

In DNA, the CDR3 is TGTGCCAGTAGTATGCAGGCCTCTGGAAACACCATATATTTT. As protein: CASSMQASGNTIYF. The V gene is TRBV19, the J gene TRBJ1-3; D remains ambiguous. Per germline, CDR1 LNHDA and CDR2 SQIVND (reference sequence). Trimming stripped 3 bases from V and 0 bases from J, with 6 bases between. CDR3 length: 14 amino acids.

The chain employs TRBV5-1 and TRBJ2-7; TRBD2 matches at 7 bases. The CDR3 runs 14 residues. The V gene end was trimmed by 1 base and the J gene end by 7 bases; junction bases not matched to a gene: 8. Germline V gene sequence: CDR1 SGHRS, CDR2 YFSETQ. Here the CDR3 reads CASSLIGLEGEQYF. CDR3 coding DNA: TGCGCCAGCAGCTTGATTGGACTAGAAGGGGAGCAGTACTTC.

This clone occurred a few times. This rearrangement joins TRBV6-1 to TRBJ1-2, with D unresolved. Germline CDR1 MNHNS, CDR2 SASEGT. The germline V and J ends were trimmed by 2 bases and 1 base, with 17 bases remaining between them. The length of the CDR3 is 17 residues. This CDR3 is CASSERGGGIGNYGYTF. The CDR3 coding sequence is TGTGCCAGCAGTGAACGGGGTGGAGGGATCGGTAACTATGGCTACACCTTC.

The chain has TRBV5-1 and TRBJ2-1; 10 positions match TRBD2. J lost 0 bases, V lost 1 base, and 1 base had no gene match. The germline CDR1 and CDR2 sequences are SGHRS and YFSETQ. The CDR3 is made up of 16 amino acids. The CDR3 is CASSLLAGASYNEQFF. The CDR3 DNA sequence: TGCGCCAGCAGCTTGCTAGCGGGAGCCTCCTACAATGAGCAGTTCTTC.

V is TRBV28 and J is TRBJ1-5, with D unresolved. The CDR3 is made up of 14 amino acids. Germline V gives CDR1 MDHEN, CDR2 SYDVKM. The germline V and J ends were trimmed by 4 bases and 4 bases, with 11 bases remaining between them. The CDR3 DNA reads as TGTGCCAGCAGTTCTGAACGGGTGAATCAGCCCCAGCATTTT. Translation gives CASSSERVNQPQHF.

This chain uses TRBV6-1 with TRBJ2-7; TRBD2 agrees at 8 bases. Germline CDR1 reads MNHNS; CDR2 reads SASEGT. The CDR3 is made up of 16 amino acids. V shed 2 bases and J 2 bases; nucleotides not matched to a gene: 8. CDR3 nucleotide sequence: TGTGCCAGCAGTGAAAACTTGGCGGGGGGTGCCTACGAGCAGTACTTC. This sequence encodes CASSENLAGGAYEQYF.

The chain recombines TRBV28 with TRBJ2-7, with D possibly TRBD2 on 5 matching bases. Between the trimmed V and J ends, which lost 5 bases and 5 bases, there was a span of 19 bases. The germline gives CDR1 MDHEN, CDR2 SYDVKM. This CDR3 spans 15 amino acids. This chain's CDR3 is CASSSDTYPGNEQYF. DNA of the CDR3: TGTGCCAGCAGTAGTGACACCTACCCCGGGAACGAGCAGTACTTC.

The CDR3 protein is CASSVRGTGNEKLFF. The CDR3 nucleotides read TGTGCCAGCAGTGTTCGCGGGACAGGGAATGAAAAACTGTTTTTT. This rearrangement joins TRBV28 to TRBJ1-4; TRBD1 agrees at 9 bases. Trimming took 5 bases from V and 5 from J; bases not matched to a gene: 6. The CDR3 runs to 15 residues. From germline, CDR1 is MDHEN and CDR2 SYDVKM.

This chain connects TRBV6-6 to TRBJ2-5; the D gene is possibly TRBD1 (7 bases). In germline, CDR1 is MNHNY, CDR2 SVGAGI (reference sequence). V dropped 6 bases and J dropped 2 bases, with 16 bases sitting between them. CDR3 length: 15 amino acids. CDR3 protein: CASRILRDRQETQYF. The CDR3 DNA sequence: TGTGCCAGCAGAATCCTGCGGGACAGACAAGAGACCCAGTACTTC.

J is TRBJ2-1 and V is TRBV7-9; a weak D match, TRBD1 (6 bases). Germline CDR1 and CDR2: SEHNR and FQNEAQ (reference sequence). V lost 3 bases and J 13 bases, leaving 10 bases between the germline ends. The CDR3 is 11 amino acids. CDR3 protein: CASSFEQGQFF. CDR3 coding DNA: TGTGCCAGCAGCTTCGAACAGGGTCAGTTCTTC.